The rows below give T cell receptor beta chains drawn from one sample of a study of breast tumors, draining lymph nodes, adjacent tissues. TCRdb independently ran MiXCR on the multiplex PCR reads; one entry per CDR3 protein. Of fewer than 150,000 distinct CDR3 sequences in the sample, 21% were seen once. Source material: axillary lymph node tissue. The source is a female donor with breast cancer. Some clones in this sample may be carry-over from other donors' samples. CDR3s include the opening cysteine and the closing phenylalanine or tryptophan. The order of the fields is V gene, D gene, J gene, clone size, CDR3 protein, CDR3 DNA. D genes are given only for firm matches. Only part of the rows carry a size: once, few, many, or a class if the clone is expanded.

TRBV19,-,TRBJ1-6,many,CASSPDSWNSPLHF,TGTGCCAGTAGCCCGGACAGTTGGAATTCACCCCTCCACTTT
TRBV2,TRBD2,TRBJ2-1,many,CASWPSGSNEQFF,TGTGCCAGCTGGCCTAGCGGGAGTAATGAGCAGTTCTTC
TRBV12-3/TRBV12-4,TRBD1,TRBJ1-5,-,CASSLDPGQGLYSNQPQHF,TGTGCCAGCAGTTTAGATCCGGGACAGGGACTTTATAGCAATCAGCCCCAGCATTTT
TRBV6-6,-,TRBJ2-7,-,CASSYSLRYEQYF,TGTGCCAGCAGTTACTCGTTAAGATACGAGCAGTACTTC
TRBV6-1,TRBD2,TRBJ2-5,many,CASREGVASGPGAQYF,TGTGCCAGCAGGGAAGGGGTGGCTAGCGGGCCTGGGGCCCAGTACTTC
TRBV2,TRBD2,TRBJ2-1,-,CASSEAQWLAGVQFF,TGTGCCAGCAGTGAAGCGCAATGGCTAGCGGGAGTGCAGTTCTTC
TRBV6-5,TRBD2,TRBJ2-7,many,CASSYALAGSSYEQYF,TGTGCCAGCAGTTACGCCCTAGCGGGGAGCTCCTACGAGCAGTACTTC
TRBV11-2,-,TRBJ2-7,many,CASSPLANEQYF,TGTGCCAGCAGCCCCCTCGCGAACGAGCAGTACTTC
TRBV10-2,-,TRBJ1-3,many,CASSEQQGIGGGNTIYF,TGCGCCAGCAGTGAGCAGCAGGGGATCGGAGGTGGAAACACCATATATTTT
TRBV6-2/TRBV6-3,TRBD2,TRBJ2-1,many,CASSPTASGTYNEQFF,TGTGCCAGCAGCCCCACCGCTAGCGGGACCTACAATGAGCAGTTCTTC
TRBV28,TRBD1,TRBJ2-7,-,CASSEQGASYEQYF,TGTGCCAGCAGTGAACAGGGGGCCTCCTACGAGCAGTACTTC
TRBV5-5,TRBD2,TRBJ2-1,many,CASSLQAGDNGEQFF,TGTGCCAGCAGCTTGCAAGCGGGAGATAACGGTGAGCAGTTCTTC
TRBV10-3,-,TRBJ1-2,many,CAISEGQGFVPLRYGYTF,TGTGCCATCAGTGAAGGGCAGGGCTTTGTTCCTCTACGTTATGGCTACACCTTC